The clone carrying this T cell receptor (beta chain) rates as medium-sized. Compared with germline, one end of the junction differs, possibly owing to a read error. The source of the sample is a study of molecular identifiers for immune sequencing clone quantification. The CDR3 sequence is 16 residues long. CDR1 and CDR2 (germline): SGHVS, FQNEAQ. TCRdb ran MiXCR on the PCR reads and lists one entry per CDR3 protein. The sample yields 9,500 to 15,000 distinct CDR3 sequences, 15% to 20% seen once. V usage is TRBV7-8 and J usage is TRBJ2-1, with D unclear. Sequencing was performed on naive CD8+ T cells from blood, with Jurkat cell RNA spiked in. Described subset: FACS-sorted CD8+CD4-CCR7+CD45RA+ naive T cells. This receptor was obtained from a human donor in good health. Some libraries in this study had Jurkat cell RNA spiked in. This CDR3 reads CASSLVGMLSYSEQFF. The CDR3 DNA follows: TGTGCCAGCAGCTTAGTAGGAATGTTATCGTACAGTGAGCAGTTCTTC.